The next 9 T cell receptor beta chains were all read from a single sample in a study of control samples from healthy donors and cancer patients. Generated by immunoSEQ multiplex PCR, the TCRdb table keeps only in-frame clones and is missing some. The data show roughly 150,000 clones, over 85% seen once. The specimen sequenced was blood. Every receptor here comes from a man aged 50-59 years in good health.

The genes are TRBV3-1 (or the pseudogene TRBV3-2) and TRBJ2-5, with D unresolved. The CDR3 is 15 residues long. Germline loops: CDR1 LGHDT, CDR2 YNNKEL (reference sequence). V was shortened by 0 bases and J by 1 base, with 9 bases between the two germline ends. The CDR3 sequence: CASSQDAQSQETQYF. The CDR3 DNA reads as TGTGCCAGCAGCCAAGATGCACAGTCCCAAGAGACCCAGTACTTC.

The V and J genes are TRBV19 and TRBJ2-2, with 8 bases matching TRBD1. Trimming at V came to 9 bases and at J to 9 bases, leaving 12 bases not matched to a gene. The CDR3 covers 14 residues. From germline, CDR1 is LNHDA and CDR2 SQIVND (reference sequence). CDR3 amino acids: CASHQQGAYRELFF. As DNA, the CDR3 is TGTGCCAGCCACCAGCAGGGGGCTTACAGGGAGCTGTTTTTT.

The chain couples TRBV5-1 to TRBJ1-1; no clear D. The V end was cut by 0 bases, the J end by 6 bases, with 9 bases between. Germline loops: CDR1 SGHRS, CDR2 YFSETQ. The CDR3 has 13 amino acids. This CDR3 is CASSLASGPEAFF. The CDR3 DNA sequence: TGCGCCAGCAGCTTGGCATCGGGTCCTGAAGCTTTCTTT. The full variable domain, its missing parts supplied by reference TRBV5-1 and TRBJ1-1, is KAGVTQTPRYLIKTRGQQVTLSCSPISGHRSVSWYQQTPGQGLQFLFEYFSETQRNKGNFPGRFSGRQFSNSRSEMNVSTLELGDSALYLCASSLASGPEAFFGQGTRLTVV.

The chain combines TRBV6-6 with TRBJ2-3; 12 bases map to TRBD2. The germline V gene encodes CDR1 MNHNY and CDR2 SVGAGI (reference sequence). The CDR3 is 16 residues long. The V and J ends lost 5 bases and 4 bases, in that order; junction bases with no gene match: 7. CDR3 bases: TGTGCCAGCAGTCTGGGGCCTAGCGGGAGGGCAGATACGCAGTATTTT. Translated, it gives CASSLGPSGRADTQYF.

The chain employs TRBV7-9 and TRBJ2-1, with TRBD1 identical over 7 bases. Germline V gives CDR1 SEHNR, CDR2 FQNEAQ (reference sequence). The CDR3 sequence is 13 residues long. V was pared by 4 bases and J by 8 bases, with 5 bases of the junction left unmatched. Here the CDR3 DNA reads TGTGCCAGCAGCTCCTTAGACAGGGATGAGCAGTTCTTC. Encoded protein: CASSSLDRDEQFF.

The chain is built from TRBV24-1 and TRBJ2-4, with D perhaps matching TRBD1 (8 bases). From germline, CDR1 is KGHDR and CDR2 SFDVKD. The CDR3 contains 18 residues. The V and J ends lost 3 bases and 1 base respectively, with 18 bases between them. This chain's CDR3 is CATSDPGGRGPAKNIQYF. CDR3 DNA: TGTGCCACCAGTGATCCGGGGGGCAGGGGGCCGGCCAAAAACATTCAGTACTTC.

This clone has a single count. The chain combines TRBV11-2 with TRBJ1-2; D gene unclear. Trimming cost V 2 bases and J 4 bases, with 11 bases left between them. Germline V gives CDR1 SGHAT, CDR2 FQNNGV. The length of the CDR3 is 14 residues. The CDR3 spells CASSLRSETYGYTF. The CDR3 DNA reads TGTGCCAGCAGCTTACGGTCAGAGACCTATGGCTACACCTTC. Based on the CDR3 plus reference TRBV11-2 and TRBJ1-2, the full variable domain is EAGVAQSPRYKIIEKRQSVAFWCNPISGHATLYWYQQILGQGPKLLIQFQNNGVVDDSQLPKDRFSAERLKGVDSTLKIQPAKLEDSAVYLCASSLRSETYGYTFGSGTRLTVV.

The V gene is TRBV28, the J gene TRBJ1-3; D may be TRBD1 (5 bases). With 7 bases removed from V and 2 bases from J, the gap between germline ends came to 15 bases. The germline V gene has CDR1 MDHEN and CDR2 SYDVKM. CDR3 length: 15 amino acids. The CDR3, as DNA: TGTGCCAGCACAACGCGGGGCTTCACTGGAAACACCATATATTTT. The encoded protein is CASTTRGFTGNTIYF.

A single count supports this clone. The chain combines TRBV19 with TRBJ1-1; TRBD1 matches 10 bases. CDR1 LNHDA and CDR2 SQIVND come from the germline V gene (reference sequence). This CDR3 contains 15 residues. The V segment lost 5 bases and the J segment 1 base; nucleotides outside the gene matches: 4. CDR3 bases: TGTGCCAGTAGTCGGGACAGGGGACCGAACACTGAAGCTTTCTTT. Its translation is CASSRDRGPNTEAFF.